Sequencing of this TCR beta chain was carried out in a study of Ad26.COV2.S vaccination and SARS-CoV-2 variants. Treatment in this sample: over 15 received Ad26.COV2.S at low or high dose, single or two shots; several received placebo; per-sample allocation not given. The samples date from day 63 after the first vaccine or placebo injection. The CDR3 is made up of 13 amino acids. V shed 4 bases and J 7 bases; nucleotides not matched to a gene: 1. The germline gives CDR1 SGHTA, CDR2 FQGNSA. TCRdb's copy holds only in-frame clones and misses some; the assay was immunoSEQ multiplex PCR. Among a few hundred thousand clones listed, about 90% were seen once.

The receptor comes from a person aged 18-65 years who received the Ad26.COV2.S COVID-19 vaccine or a placebo. The rearrangement links TRBV7-2 to TRBJ1-4; 9 positions match TRBD1. Here the sequenced sample was peripheral blood, taken in a trial of Ad26.COV2.S vaccine versus placebo. CDR3 residues: CASSSDRGEKLFF. The DNA of the CDR3 is TGTGCCAGCAGCTCGGACAGGGGTGAAAAACTGTTTTTT.